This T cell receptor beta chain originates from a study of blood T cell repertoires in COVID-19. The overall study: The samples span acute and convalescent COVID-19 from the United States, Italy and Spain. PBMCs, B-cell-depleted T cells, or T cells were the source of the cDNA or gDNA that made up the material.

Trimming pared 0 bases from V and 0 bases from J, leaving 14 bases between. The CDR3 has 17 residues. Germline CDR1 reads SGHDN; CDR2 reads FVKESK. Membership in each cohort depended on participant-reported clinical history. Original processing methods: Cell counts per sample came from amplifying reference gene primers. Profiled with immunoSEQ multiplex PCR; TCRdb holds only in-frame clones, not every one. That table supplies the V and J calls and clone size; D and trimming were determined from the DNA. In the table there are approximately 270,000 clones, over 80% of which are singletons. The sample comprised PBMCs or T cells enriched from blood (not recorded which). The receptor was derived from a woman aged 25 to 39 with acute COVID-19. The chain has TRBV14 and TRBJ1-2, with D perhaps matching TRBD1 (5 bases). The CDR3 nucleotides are TGTGCCAGCAGCCAAGAAATCGACAGTGGGGCTAACTATGGCTACACCTTC. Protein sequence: CASSQEIDSGANYGYTF. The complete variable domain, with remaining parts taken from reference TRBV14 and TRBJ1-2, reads EAGVTQFPSHSVIEKGQTVTLRCDPISGHDNLYWYRRVMGKEIKFLLHFVKESKQDESGMPNNRFLAERTGGTYSTLKVQPAELEDSGVYFCASSQEIDSGANYGYTFGSGTRLTVV.